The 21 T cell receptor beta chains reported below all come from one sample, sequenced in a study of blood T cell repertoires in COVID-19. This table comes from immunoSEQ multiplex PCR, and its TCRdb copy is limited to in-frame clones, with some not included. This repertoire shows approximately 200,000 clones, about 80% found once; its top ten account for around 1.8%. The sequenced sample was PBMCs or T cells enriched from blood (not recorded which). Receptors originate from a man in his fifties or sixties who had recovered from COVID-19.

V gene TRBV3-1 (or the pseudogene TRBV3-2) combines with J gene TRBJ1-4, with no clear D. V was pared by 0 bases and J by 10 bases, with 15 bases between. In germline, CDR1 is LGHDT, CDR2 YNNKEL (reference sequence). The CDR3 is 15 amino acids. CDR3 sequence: CASSQESIRPGKLFF. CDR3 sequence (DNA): TGTGCCAGCAGCCAAGAATCCATCAGGCCCGGAAAACTGTTTTTT.

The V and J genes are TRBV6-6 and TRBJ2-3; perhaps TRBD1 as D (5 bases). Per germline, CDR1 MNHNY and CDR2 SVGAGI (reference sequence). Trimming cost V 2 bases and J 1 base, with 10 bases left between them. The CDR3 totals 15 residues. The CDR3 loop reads CASSYLGVGTDTQYF. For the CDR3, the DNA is TGTGCCAGCAGTTACCTAGGGGTGGGCACAGATACGCAGTATTTT.

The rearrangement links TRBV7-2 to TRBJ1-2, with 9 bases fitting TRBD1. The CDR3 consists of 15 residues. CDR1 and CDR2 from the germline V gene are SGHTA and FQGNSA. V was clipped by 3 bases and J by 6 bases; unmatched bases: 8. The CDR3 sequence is CASSFFRGQGDGYTF. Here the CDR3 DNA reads TGTGCCAGCAGCTTCTTTCGGGGACAGGGCGATGGCTACACCTTC.

The CDR3 loop is CASRATGPNQPQHF. CDR3 in DNA: TGTGCCAGCAGGGCGACAGGGCCCAATCAGCCCCAGCATTTT. The chain couples TRBV6-5 to TRBJ1-5; 7 bases align to TRBD1. Germline V gene lookup returns CDR1 MNHEY and CDR2 SVGAGI. The CDR3 is 14 residues long. The J segment lost 3 bases and the V segment lost 6 bases, leaving 5 bases of the junction unmatched.

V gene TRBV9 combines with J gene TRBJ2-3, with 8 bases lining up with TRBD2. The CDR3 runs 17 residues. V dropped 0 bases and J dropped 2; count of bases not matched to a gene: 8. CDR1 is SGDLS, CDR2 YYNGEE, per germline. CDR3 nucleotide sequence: TGTGCCAGCAGCGTAGGATACGGGGGGGGTATCACAGATACGCAGTATTTT. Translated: CASSVGYGGGITDTQYF. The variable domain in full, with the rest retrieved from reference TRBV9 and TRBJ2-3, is DSGVTQTPKHLITATGQRVTLRCSPRSGDLSVYWYQQSLDQGLQFLIQYYNGEERAKGNILERFSAQQFPDLHSELNLSSLELGDSALYFCASSVGYGGGITDTQYFGPGTRLTVL.

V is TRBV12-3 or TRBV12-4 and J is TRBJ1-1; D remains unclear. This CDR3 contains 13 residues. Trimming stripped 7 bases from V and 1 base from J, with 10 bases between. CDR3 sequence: CASIRQSNTEAFF. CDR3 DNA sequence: TGTGCCAGCATCAGGCAATCGAACACTGAAGCTTTCTTT.

CDR3 sequence: CASSITGLGEAFF. As DNA, the CDR3 is TGTGCCAGTAGTATAACAGGGCTGGGTGAAGCTTTCTTT. This chain joins TRBV19 and TRBJ1-1; perhaps TRBD1 as D (6 bases). Trimming shortened V by 2 bases and J by 7 bases, and 11 bases separated the two germline ends. The germline CDR1 and CDR2 sequences are LNHDA and SQIVND (reference sequence). This CDR3 has 13 residues.

CDR3 amino acids: CASRPTSGGQFF. For the CDR3, the DNA is TGTGCCAGCAGGCCGACTAGCGGGGGGCAGTTCTTC. V usage is TRBV12-3 or TRBV12-4 and J usage is TRBJ2-1; TRBD2 agrees at 12 bases. Trimming at V came to 6 bases and at J to 12 bases, leaving 3 bases not matched to a gene. The CDR3 length is 12 residues.

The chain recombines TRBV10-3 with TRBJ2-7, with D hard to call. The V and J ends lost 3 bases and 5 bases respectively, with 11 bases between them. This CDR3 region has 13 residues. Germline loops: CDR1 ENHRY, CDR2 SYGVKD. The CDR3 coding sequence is TGTGCCATCAGTGAACCCCAAGAGAACGAGCAGTACTTC. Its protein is CAISEPQENEQYF.

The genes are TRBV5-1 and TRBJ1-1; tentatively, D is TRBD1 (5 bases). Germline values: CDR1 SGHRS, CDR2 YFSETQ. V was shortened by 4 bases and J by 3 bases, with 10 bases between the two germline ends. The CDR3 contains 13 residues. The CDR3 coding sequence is TGCGCCAGCAGCGTAGGGGAGGACACTGAAGCTTTCTTT. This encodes CASSVGEDTEAFF. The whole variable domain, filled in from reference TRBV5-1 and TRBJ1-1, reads KAGVTQTPRYLIKTRGQQVTLSCSPISGHRSVSWYQQTPGQGLQFLFEYFSETQRNKGNFPGRFSGRQFSNSRSEMNVSTLELGDSALYLCASSVGEDTEAFFGQGTRLTVV.

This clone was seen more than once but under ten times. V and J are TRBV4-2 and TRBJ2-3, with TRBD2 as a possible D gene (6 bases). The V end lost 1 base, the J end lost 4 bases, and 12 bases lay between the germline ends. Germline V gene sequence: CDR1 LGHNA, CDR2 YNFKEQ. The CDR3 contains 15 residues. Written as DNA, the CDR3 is TGTGCCAGCAGCCAAGGGCGGGGTGATGCAGATACGCAGTATTTT. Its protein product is CASSQGRGDADTQYF.

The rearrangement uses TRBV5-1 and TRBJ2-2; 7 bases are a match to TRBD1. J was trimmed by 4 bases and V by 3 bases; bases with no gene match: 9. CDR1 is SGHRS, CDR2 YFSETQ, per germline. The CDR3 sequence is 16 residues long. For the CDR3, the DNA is TGCGCCAGCAGCTCGCGGACAGGCCCTGGCACCGGGGAGCTGTTTTTT. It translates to CASSSRTGPGTGELFF.

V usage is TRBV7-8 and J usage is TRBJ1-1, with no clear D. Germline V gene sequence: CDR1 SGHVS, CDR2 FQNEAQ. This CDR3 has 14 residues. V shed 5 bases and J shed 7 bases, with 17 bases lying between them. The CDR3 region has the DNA TGTGCCAGCAGCGTACGATCTACTAACCATGAAGCTTTCTTT. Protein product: CASSVRSTNHEAFF.

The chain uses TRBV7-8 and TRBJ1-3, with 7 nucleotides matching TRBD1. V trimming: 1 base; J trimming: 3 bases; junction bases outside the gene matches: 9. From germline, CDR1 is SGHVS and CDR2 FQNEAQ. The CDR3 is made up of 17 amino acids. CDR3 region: CASSLVPDRISGNTIYF. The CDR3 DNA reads TGTGCCAGCAGCTTAGTCCCGGACAGGATCAGTGGAAACACCATATATTTT.

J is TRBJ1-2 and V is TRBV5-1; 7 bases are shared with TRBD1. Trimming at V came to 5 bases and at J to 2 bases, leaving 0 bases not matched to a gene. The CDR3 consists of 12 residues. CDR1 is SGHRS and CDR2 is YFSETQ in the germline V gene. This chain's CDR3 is CASRGQNYGYTF. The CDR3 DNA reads TGCGCCAGCAGGGGACAGAACTATGGCTACACCTTC.

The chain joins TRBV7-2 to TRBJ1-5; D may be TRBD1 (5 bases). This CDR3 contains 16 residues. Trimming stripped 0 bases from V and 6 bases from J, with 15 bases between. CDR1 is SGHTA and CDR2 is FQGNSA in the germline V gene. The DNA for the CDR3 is TGTGCCAGCAGCTTAGCGCTGGGGGAGGGGAGTCAGCCCCAGCATTTT. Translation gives CASSLALGEGSQPQHF.

CDR3 in DNA: TGTGCCACCAGTGAAGATGGGGCTACGTATGGCTACACCTTC. It yields the protein CATSEDGATYGYTF. J is TRBJ1-2 and V is TRBV24-1; the D gene is possibly TRBD1 (5 bases). Trimming left V 4 bases short and J 5 bases short, with 13 bases between. The germline gives CDR1 KGHDR, CDR2 SFDVKD. The CDR3 has 14 residues.

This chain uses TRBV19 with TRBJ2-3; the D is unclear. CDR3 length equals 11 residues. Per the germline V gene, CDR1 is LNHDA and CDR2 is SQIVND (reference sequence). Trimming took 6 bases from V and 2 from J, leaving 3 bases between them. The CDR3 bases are TGTGCCAGTAGACTCACAGATACGCAGTATTTT. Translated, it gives CASRLTDTQYF.

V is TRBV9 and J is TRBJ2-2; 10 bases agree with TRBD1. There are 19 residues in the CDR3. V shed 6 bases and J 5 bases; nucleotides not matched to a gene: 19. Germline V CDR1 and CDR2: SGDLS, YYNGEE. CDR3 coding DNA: TGTGCCAGCACCCCCCTTCCGGGACAGGGGACCCTCAGAACCGGGGAGCTGTTTTTT. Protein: CASTPLPGQGTLRTGELFF.

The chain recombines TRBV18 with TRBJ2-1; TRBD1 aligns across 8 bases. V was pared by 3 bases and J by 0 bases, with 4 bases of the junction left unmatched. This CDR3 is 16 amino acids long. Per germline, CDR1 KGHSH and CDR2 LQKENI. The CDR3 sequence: CASSPNGQGSYNEQFF. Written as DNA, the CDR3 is TGTGCCAGCTCACCCAACGGACAGGGCTCCTACAATGAGCAGTTCTTC.

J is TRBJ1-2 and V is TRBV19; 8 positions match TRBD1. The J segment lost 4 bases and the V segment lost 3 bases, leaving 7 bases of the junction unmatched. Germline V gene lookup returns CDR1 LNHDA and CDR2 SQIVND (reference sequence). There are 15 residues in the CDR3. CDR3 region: CASSILRGLGYGYTF. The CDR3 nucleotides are TGTGCCAGTAGTATCCTCAGGGGGCTTGGCTATGGCTACACCTTC.